The source of this TCR beta chain is a study of blood T cell repertoires in COVID-19. The CDR3 has 16 amino acids. Per the germline V gene, CDR1 is MNHEY and CDR2 is SVGAGI. V gave up 3 bases and J gave up 4 bases; unmatched junction bases: 5. Measured with immunoSEQ multiplex PCR; TCRdb has only the in-frame clones, and not every one. In the table there are 400,000 to 550,000 clones, about 85% of which are singletons. This sequence originates from a woman younger than 30 with acute COVID-19. The chain couples TRBV6-5 to TRBJ2-2, with 10 bases aligning to TRBD2. Sequencing used PBMCs or T cells enriched from blood (not recorded which). The CDR3 nucleotides read TGTGCCAGCAGTTATCTAGCGGGGGCGGTCACCGGGGAGCTGTTTTTT. The encoded protein is CASSYLAGAVTGELFF.